The rows below give T cell receptor beta chains drawn from one sample of a study of shared clonotypes between healthy human individuals. Some clones are missing from TCRdb's copy, which holds only in-frame ones; the method was immunoSEQ multiplex PCR. The sample includes hundreds of thousands of clones, roughly 84% of them seen just once. The sample consisted of memory CD8+ T cells sorted from blood. The receptors come from a man aged 18 to 29 in good health. Both conserved end residues are part of each CDR3. D genes are given only for firm matches. Clone size is given for some rows only: seen once, a few or many times, or a class if the clone is expanded.

j_call: TRBJ2-7
v_call: TRBV7-9
d_call: TRBD1
clone_size: NA
cdr3_nt: TGTGCCAGCAGCTCAGGACAGGACCCCTACGAGCAGTACTTC
cdr3_aa: CASSSGQDPYEQYF

j_call: TRBJ1-1
v_call: TRBV5-5
d_call: TRBD1
clone_size: once
cdr3_nt: TGTGCCAGCAGACATGACAGGGGGCGGACTGAAGCTTTCTTT
cdr3_aa: CASRHDRGRTEAFF

j_call: TRBJ2-7
v_call: TRBV7-9
d_call: NA
clone_size: NA
cdr3_nt: TGTGCCAGCAGCTTATTGGACGGGAGCTCCTACGAGCAGTACTTC
cdr3_aa: CASSLLDGSSYEQYF

j_call: TRBJ2-7
v_call: TRBV27
d_call: TRBD1
clone_size: once
cdr3_nt: TGTGCCAGCAGTTTTTCTACCGGGACAGTCCCCTACGAGCAGTACTTC
cdr3_aa: CASSFSTGTVPYEQYF

j_call: TRBJ1-5
v_call: TRBV6-5
d_call: NA
clone_size: NA
cdr3_nt: TGTGCCAGCAGTTGGGGGGCAAGTCAGCCCCAGCATTTT
cdr3_aa: CASSWGASQPQHF

j_call: TRBJ2-1
v_call: TRBV6-1
d_call: TRBD2
clone_size: NA
cdr3_nt: TGTGCCAGCAGTGCCGATAGCGGGATTTACAATGAGCAGTTCTTC
cdr3_aa: CASSADSGIYNEQFF

j_call: TRBJ2-3
v_call: TRBV7-9
d_call: NA
clone_size: NA
cdr3_nt: TGTGCCAGCAGCTTAGTAGGGAGCACAGATACGCAGTATTTT
cdr3_aa: CASSLVGSTDTQYF

j_call: TRBJ1-2
v_call: TRBV6-5
d_call: TRBD1
clone_size: NA
cdr3_nt: TGTGCCAGCAGTACCTTCGGACAGGGCTATGGCTACACCTTC
cdr3_aa: CASSTFGQGYGYTF

j_call: TRBJ2-4
v_call: TRBV15
d_call: NA
clone_size: NA
cdr3_nt: TGTGCCACCAGCAGAGATTCTGTAGTAGCCAAAAACATTCAGTACTTC
cdr3_aa: CATSRDSVVAKNIQYF

j_call: TRBJ2-2
v_call: TRBV5-4
d_call: NA
clone_size: NA
cdr3_nt: TGTGCCAGCAGCTTGGCAGGGGAACACACCGGGGAGCTGTTTTTT
cdr3_aa: CASSLAGEHTGELFF

j_call: TRBJ2-2
v_call: TRBV10-3
d_call: NA
clone_size: NA
cdr3_nt: TGTGCCACTCAAGGGCCGGGTTCGATGCCCGGGGAGCTGTTTTTT
cdr3_aa: CATQGPGSMPGELFF

j_call: TRBJ1-1
v_call: TRBV28
d_call: TRBD1
clone_size: NA
cdr3_nt: TGTGCCAGCAGTTTGACAGGGGACAGGAGAGTCACTGAAGCTTTCTTT
cdr3_aa: CASSLTGDRRVTEAFF

j_call: TRBJ1-4
v_call: TRBV2
d_call: NA
clone_size: NA
cdr3_nt: TGTGCCAGCAGTGAAGCGGGGCTTCAACCAGGAGGTGAAAAACTGTTTTTT
cdr3_aa: CASSEAGLQPGGEKLFF

j_call: TRBJ2-1
v_call: TRBV5-6
d_call: TRBD2
clone_size: NA
cdr3_nt: TGTGCCAGCAGCTTATTAGCGGGAGGTAACGATGAGCAGTTCTTC
cdr3_aa: CASSLLAGGNDEQFF

j_call: TRBJ2-1
v_call: TRBV10-3
d_call: TRBD2
clone_size: NA
cdr3_nt: TGTGCCATCAGTGAGCCTTTTAGAGCGGGAGTGGGTAATGAGCAGTTCTTC
cdr3_aa: CAISEPFRAGVGNEQFF

j_call: TRBJ1-5
v_call: TRBV10-3
d_call: NA
clone_size: NA
cdr3_nt: TGTGCCATCAGTGCCGGACGGAATAGCAATCAGCCCCAGCATTTT
cdr3_aa: CAISAGRNSNQPQHF

j_call: TRBJ2-7
v_call: TRBV10-1
d_call: TRBD1
clone_size: NA
cdr3_nt: TGCGCCAGCAGTGACGGGACAGGGTCCTACGAGCAGTACTTC
cdr3_aa: CASSDGTGSYEQYF

j_call: TRBJ1-2
v_call: TRBV6-6
d_call: NA
clone_size: NA
cdr3_nt: TGTGCCAGCAGCGACGGGGAAAACTATGGCTACACCTTC
cdr3_aa: CASSDGENYGYTF

j_call: TRBJ2-5
v_call: TRBV2
d_call: NA
clone_size: NA
cdr3_nt: TGTGCCAGCAGTGAAGCGCTTGCTTGGGCAGGGACAGAGACCCAGTACTTC
cdr3_aa: CASSEALAWAGTETQYF

j_call: TRBJ2-2
v_call: TRBV2
d_call: TRBD2
clone_size: NA
cdr3_nt: TGTGCCAGCAGTGGGACTAGCCCTCACACCGGGGAGCTGTTTTTT
cdr3_aa: CASSGTSPHTGELFF

j_call: TRBJ2-1
v_call: TRBV4-1
d_call: NA
clone_size: NA
cdr3_nt: TGCGCCAGCAGCCAAGTGTATGGACTCTTCTACAATGAGCAGTTCTTC
cdr3_aa: CASSQVYGLFYNEQFF

j_call: TRBJ1-2
v_call: TRBV30
d_call: TRBD1
clone_size: NA
cdr3_nt: TGTGCCTGGAGTCCGACAGGGGGCCATGGCTACACCTTC
cdr3_aa: CAWSPTGGHGYTF

j_call: TRBJ2-1
v_call: TRBV19
d_call: TRBD2
clone_size: once
cdr3_nt: TGTGCCAGTAGTATTAGCGGGGGGTTCGACAATGAGCAGTTCTTC
cdr3_aa: CASSISGGFDNEQFF

j_call: TRBJ2-2
v_call: TRBV29-1
d_call: TRBD2
clone_size: NA
cdr3_nt: TGCAGCGCCCGCGGAGGACTAGCGGGAGATGGCACCGGGGAGCTGTTTTTT
cdr3_aa: CSARGGLAGDGTGELFF

j_call: TRBJ2-7
v_call: TRBV5-1
d_call: NA
clone_size: NA
cdr3_nt: TGCGCCAGCAGCTTGGGTGCAGGGCGACCCTACGAGCAGTACTTC
cdr3_aa: CASSLGAGRPYEQYF

j_call: TRBJ1-4
v_call: TRBV7-9
d_call: TRBD1
clone_size: many
cdr3_nt: TGTGCCAGCAGCAGGGACAGGGAAAGGGAAAAACTGTTTTTT
cdr3_aa: CASSRDREREKLFF

j_call: TRBJ1-6
v_call: TRBV2
d_call: NA
clone_size: NA
cdr3_nt: TGTGCCAGCAGTGTGAACGGGTGCCTATCACCCCTCCACTTT
cdr3_aa: CASSVNGCLSPLHF

j_call: TRBJ2-1
v_call: TRBV28
d_call: NA
clone_size: few
cdr3_nt: TGTGCCAGCAGTTCGTGGATCGCTTCCCGGCACAACTACAATGAGCAGTTCTTC
cdr3_aa: CASSSWIASRHNYNEQFF

j_call: TRBJ2-5
v_call: TRBV2
d_call: TRBD1
clone_size: NA
cdr3_nt: TGTGCCAGCAGACCAATAACAGGGGGCGAGGTGGAGACCCAGTACTTC
cdr3_aa: CASRPITGGEVETQYF

j_call: TRBJ2-5
v_call: TRBV9
d_call: NA
clone_size: NA
cdr3_nt: TGTGCCAGCAGCGTAGGAAGGGAAGCGGAGACCCAGTACTTC
cdr3_aa: CASSVGREAETQYF

j_call: TRBJ2-3
v_call: TRBV7-9
d_call: NA
clone_size: NA
cdr3_nt: TGTGCCAGCAAGGGCTTCACAGATACGCAGTATTTT
cdr3_aa: CASKGFTDTQYF

j_call: TRBJ2-7
v_call: TRBV7-9
d_call: NA
clone_size: NA
cdr3_nt: TGTGCCAGCAGCTTAGGACAGGCTAGTGCGCGGGTCCACGAGCAGTACTTC
cdr3_aa: CASSLGQASARVHEQYF

j_call: TRBJ1-3
v_call: TRBV28
d_call: NA
clone_size: NA
cdr3_nt: TGTGCCAGCAGTTCCTCATTAACCCTCCAGAGCTCTGGAAACACCATATATTTT
cdr3_aa: CASSSSLTLQSSGNTIYF

j_call: TRBJ1-2
v_call: TRBV25-1
d_call: TRBD1
clone_size: once
cdr3_nt: TGTGCCAGCAGTGAATATAAGGGACAGGGTCAGGATGGCTACACCTTC
cdr3_aa: CASSEYKGQGQDGYTF

j_call: TRBJ1-2
v_call: TRBV5-4
d_call: TRBD1
clone_size: NA
cdr3_nt: TGTGCCAGCAGCCTTCAGGGGGCGGGCGGCTACACCTTC
cdr3_aa: CASSLQGAGGYTF

j_call: TRBJ2-7
v_call: TRBV13
d_call: TRBD2
clone_size: once
cdr3_nt: TGTGCCAGCAGCGGGGGACTACCCTACGAGCAGTACTTC
cdr3_aa: CASSGGLPYEQYF

j_call: TRBJ2-7
v_call: TRBV5-8
d_call: TRBD1
clone_size: NA
cdr3_nt: TGTGCCAGTTGGGACAGGAGGTCCTACGAGCAGTACTTC
cdr3_aa: CASWDRRSYEQYF

j_call: TRBJ2-1
v_call: TRBV7-3
d_call: NA
clone_size: once
cdr3_nt: TGTGCCAGCAGCTTACCGCTACAGGGTACGAGCTCCTACAATGAGCAGTTCTTC
cdr3_aa: CASSLPLQGTSSYNEQFF

j_call: TRBJ1-2
v_call: TRBV7-2
d_call: NA
clone_size: once
cdr3_nt: TGTGCCAGCAGCCCAACCCTGGGGGCCTACTATGGCTACACCTTC
cdr3_aa: CASSPTLGAYYGYTF

j_call: TRBJ2-7
v_call: TRBV15
d_call: NA
clone_size: NA
cdr3_nt: TGTGCCACCAGCCCAAGGATTACCTACGAGCAGTACTTC
cdr3_aa: CATSPRITYEQYF

j_call: TRBJ1-2
v_call: TRBV7-9
d_call: TRBD1
clone_size: NA
cdr3_nt: TGTGCCAGCAGCTTTGGACAGGGGCTGCCCTATGGCTACACCTTC
cdr3_aa: CASSFGQGLPYGYTF

j_call: TRBJ2-2
v_call: TRBV7-9
d_call: NA
clone_size: few
cdr3_nt: TGTGCCAGCAGCTTAAGCCAGGTCGGGGACACCGGGGAGCTGTTTTTT
cdr3_aa: CASSLSQVGDTGELFF

j_call: TRBJ2-3
v_call: TRBV5-4
d_call: NA
clone_size: NA
cdr3_nt: TGTGCCAGCAGCGCCGCAGGGGACCCCTGGACAGATACGCAGTATTTT
cdr3_aa: CASSAAGDPWTDTQYF

j_call: TRBJ1-1
v_call: TRBV5-1
d_call: NA
clone_size: NA
cdr3_nt: TGCGCCAGCAGCTTGGTGGTGGGGACCACTGAAGCTTTCTTT
cdr3_aa: CASSLVVGTTEAFF

j_call: TRBJ2-7
v_call: TRBV28
d_call: TRBD1
clone_size: NA
cdr3_nt: TGTGCCAGCAGTTTAACTTTTGACAGGGCCGACGAGCAGTACTTC
cdr3_aa: CASSLTFDRADEQYF

j_call: TRBJ1-1
v_call: TRBV6-1
d_call: NA
clone_size: NA
cdr3_nt: TGTGCCAGCAGTGAATTTTCTGACAGCAACACTGAAGCTTTCTTT
cdr3_aa: CASSEFSDSNTEAFF

j_call: TRBJ1-1
v_call: TRBV18
d_call: NA
clone_size: few
cdr3_nt: TGTGCCAGCTCATCAGATTTTGAAGCTTTCTTT
cdr3_aa: CASSSDFEAFF

j_call: TRBJ2-5
v_call: TRBV7-9
d_call: NA
clone_size: NA
cdr3_nt: TGTGCCAGCAGCCAACAGGACACCGGGGAGACCCAGTACTTC
cdr3_aa: CASSQQDTGETQYF

j_call: TRBJ2-7
v_call: TRBV15
d_call: NA
clone_size: NA
cdr3_nt: TGTGCCACCAGCAGAGCACGGCCCTATCGGGACTACGAGCAGTACTTC
cdr3_aa: CATSRARPYRDYEQYF

j_call: TRBJ1-1
v_call: TRBV11-2
d_call: TRBD1
clone_size: NA
cdr3_nt: TGTGCCAGCAGCCGTACAGGGGACACTGAAGCTTTCTTT
cdr3_aa: CASSRTGDTEAFF